This TCR beta chain is from a study of T-cell memory formation after mild COVID-19. Whole-study findings and limits: Largely, contracting CD4+ clones fell within CM and EM, and contracting CD8+ clones within EMRA.

TCR alpha and TCR beta cDNA libraries carrying sample barcodes and UMIs were produced by 5'RACE using constant-segment primers. Using its own MiXCR run on the 5' RACE reads, TCRdb lists one record per CDR3 protein. The repertoire has 90,000 to 120,000 distinct CDR3 sequences, around 10% of them found once; the top ten carry 40%. With respect to this clonotype: Antigen: not known.

V lost 5 bases, J lost 0 bases, and 11 bases lay in between. CDR3 length: 15 amino acids. The TCR sequence derives from a man between 18 and 29 years old who had mild COVID-19 (a few samples of this study predate the infection). Cell type and time point are not known. The sequenced sample consisted of PBMCs or a T cell subset sorted from them (not recorded which). The rearrangement joins TRBV12-3 or TRBV12-4 to TRBJ1-5, with a weak D call TRBD1 (5 bases). CDR3 sequence (DNA): TGTGCCAGCAGTCTACAGGTTAATAGCAATCAGCCCCAGCATTTT. It yields the protein CASSLQVNSNQPQHF.